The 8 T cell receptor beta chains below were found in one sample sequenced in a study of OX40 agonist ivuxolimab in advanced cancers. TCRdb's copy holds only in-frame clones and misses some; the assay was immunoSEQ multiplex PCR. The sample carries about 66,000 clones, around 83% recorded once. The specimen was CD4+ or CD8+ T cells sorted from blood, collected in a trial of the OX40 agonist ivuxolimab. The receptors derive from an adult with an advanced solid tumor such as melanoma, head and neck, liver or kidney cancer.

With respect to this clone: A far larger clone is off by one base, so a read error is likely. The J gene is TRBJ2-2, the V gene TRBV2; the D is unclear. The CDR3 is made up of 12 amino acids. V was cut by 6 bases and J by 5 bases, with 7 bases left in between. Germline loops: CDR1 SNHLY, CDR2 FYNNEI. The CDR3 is CASSRATGELFF. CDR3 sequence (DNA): TGTGCCAGCAGCCGTGCAACCGGGGAGCTGTTTTTT.

In DNA form, the CDR3 reads TGTGCCAGTAGTACTCAGACAGAGAATACTGAAGCTTTCTTT. Protein product: CASSTQTENTEAFF. V gene TRBV19 combines with J gene TRBJ1-1, with a possible D match to TRBD1 (5 bases). The germline V gene has CDR1 LNHDA and CDR2 SQIVND (reference sequence). Trimming pared 4 bases from V and 5 bases from J, leaving 14 bases between. The CDR3 spans 14 residues.

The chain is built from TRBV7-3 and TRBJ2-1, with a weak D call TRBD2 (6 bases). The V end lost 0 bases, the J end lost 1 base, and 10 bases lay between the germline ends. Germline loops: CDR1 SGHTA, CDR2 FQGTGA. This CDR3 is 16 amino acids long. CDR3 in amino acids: CASSLTFAGSYNEQFF. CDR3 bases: TGTGCCAGCAGCTTAACGTTTGCGGGGTCCTACAATGAGCAGTTCTTC.

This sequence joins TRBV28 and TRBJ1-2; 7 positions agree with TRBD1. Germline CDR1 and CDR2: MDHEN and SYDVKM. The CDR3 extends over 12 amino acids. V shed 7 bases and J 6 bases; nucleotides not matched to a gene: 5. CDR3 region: CASNDRENGYTF. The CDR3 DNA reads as TGTGCCAGCAATGACAGGGAGAATGGCTACACCTTC.

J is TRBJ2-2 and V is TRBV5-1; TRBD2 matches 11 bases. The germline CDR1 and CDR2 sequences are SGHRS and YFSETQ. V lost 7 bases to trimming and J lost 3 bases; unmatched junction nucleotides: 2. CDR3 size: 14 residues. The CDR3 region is CASGGLADTGELFF. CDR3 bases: TGCGCCAGCGGGGGACTAGCGGACACCGGGGAGCTGTTTTTT.

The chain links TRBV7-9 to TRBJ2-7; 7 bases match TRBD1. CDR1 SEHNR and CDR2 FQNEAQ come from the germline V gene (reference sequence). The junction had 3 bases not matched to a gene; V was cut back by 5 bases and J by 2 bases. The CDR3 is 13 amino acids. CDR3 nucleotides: TGTGCCAGCAGCCAGACAGGGACCTACGAGCAGTACTTC. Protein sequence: CASSQTGTYEQYF. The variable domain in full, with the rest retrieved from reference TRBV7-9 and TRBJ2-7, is DTGVSQNPRHKITKRGQNVTFRCDPISEHNRLYWYRQTLGQGPEFLTYFQNEAQLEKSRLLSDRFSAERPKGSFSTLEIQRTEQGDSAMYLCASSQTGTYEQYFGPGTRLTVT.

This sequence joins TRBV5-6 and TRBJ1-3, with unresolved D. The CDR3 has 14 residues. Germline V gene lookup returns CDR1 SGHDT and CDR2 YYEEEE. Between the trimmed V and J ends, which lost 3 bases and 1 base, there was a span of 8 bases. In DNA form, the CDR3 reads TGTGCCAGCAGCTACGGAATATCTGGAAACACCATATATTTT. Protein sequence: CASSYGISGNTIYF.

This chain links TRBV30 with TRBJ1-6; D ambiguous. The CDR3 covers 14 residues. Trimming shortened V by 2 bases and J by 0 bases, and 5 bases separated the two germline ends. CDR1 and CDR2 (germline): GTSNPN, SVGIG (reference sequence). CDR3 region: CAWSLSSYNSPLHF. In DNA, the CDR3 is TGTGCCTGGAGTCTGAGCTCCTATAATTCACCCCTCCACTTT.